The clone carrying this TCR beta chain showed up just a few times. CDR1 is DFQATT and CDR2 is SNEGSKA in the germline V gene (reference sequence). CDR3 length equals 17 residues. Deletions cut 3 bases from V and 6 bases from J, with 26 bases between. Template-switching 5'RACE yielded the TCR cDNA; a universal primer site and UMIs were added in the process. TCRdb independently ran MiXCR on the 5' RACE reads; one entry per CDR3 protein. The table lists some 420,000 distinct CDR3 sequences, over 15% of them singletons. These data are taken from a study of T cells after yellow fever vaccination. The genes are TRBV20-1 and TRBJ1-2; D might be TRBD1 (6 bases). Here the sequenced sample was PBMCs, taken before the yellow fever booster vaccination. The TCR originated in a man between 18 and 29 years old who received the YFV17D yellow fever vaccine. CDR3 sequence: CSASPSRGPRGLDGYTF. CDR3 bases: TGCAGTGCTAGTCCCTCCCGGGGGCCAAGGGGGTTGGATGGCTACACCTTC.